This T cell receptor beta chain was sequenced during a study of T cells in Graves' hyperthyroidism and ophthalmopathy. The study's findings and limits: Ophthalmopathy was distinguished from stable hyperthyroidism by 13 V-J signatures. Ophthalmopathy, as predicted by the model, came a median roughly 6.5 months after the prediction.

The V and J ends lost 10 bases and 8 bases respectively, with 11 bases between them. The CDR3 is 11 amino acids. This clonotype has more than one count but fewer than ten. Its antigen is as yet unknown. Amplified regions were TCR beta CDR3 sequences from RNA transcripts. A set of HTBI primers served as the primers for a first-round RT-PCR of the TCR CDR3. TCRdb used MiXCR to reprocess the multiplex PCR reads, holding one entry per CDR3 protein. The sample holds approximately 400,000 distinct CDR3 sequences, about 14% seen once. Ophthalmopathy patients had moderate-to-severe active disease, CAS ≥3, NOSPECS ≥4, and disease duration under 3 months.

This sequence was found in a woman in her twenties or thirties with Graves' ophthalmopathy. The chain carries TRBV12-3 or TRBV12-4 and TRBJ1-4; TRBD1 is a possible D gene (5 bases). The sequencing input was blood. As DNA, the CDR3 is TGTGCCACCTTCTGGGGGGAAAAACTGTTTTTT. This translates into CATFWGEKLFF.